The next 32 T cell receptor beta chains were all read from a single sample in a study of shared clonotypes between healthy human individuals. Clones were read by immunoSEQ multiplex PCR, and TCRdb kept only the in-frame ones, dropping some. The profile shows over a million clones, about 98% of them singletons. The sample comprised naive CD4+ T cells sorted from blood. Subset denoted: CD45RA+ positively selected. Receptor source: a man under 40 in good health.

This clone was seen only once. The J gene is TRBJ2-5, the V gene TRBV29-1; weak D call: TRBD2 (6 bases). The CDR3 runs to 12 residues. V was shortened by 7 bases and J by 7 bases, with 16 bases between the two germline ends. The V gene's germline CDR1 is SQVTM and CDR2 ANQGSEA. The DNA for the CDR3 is TGCAGCGCCCAGGGTTGGGGAGGGACCCAGTACTTC. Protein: CSAQGWGGTQYF.

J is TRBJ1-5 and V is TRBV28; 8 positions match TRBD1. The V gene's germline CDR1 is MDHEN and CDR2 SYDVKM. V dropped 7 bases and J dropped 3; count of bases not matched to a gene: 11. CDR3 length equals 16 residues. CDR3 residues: CASTLLGQGYNQPQHF. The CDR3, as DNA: TGTGCCAGCACCCTCTTAGGACAGGGCTACAATCAGCCCCAGCATTTT.

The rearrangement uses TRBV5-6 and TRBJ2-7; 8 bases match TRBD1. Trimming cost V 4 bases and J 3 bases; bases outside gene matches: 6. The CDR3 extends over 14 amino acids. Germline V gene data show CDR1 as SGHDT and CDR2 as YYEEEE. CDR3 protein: CASSQPTGGYEQYF. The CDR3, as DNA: TGTGCCAGCAGCCAACCTACAGGGGGCTACGAGCAGTACTTC.

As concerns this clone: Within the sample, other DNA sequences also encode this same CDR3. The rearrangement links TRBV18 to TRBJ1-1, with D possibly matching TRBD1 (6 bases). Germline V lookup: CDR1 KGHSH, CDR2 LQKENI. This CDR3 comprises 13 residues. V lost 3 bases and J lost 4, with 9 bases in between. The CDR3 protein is CASSPTGTTEAFF. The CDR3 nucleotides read TGTGCCAGCTCACCTACAGGGACCACTGAAGCTTTCTTT.

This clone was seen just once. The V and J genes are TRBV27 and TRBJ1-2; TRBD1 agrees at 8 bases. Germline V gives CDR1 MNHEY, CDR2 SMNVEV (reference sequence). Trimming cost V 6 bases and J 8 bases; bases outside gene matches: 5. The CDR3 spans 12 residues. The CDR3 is CASSRTGSGYTF. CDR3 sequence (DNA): TGTGCCAGCAGCCGGACAGGGAGCGGCTACACCTTC.

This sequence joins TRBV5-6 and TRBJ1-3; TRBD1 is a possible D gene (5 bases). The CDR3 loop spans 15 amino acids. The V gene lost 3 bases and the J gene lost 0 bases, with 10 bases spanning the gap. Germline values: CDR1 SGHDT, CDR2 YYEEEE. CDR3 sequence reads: CASSWGSVSGNTIYF. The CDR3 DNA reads TGTGCCAGCAGCTGGGGGTCCGTCTCTGGAAACACCATATATTTT.

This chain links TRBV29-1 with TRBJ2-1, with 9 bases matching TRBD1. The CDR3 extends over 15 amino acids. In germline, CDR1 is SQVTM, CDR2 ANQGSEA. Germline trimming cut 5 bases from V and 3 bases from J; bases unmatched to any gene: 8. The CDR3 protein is CSVQLPGQGYNEQFF. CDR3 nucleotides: TGCAGCGTTCAACTTCCGGGACAGGGCTACAATGAGCAGTTCTTC.

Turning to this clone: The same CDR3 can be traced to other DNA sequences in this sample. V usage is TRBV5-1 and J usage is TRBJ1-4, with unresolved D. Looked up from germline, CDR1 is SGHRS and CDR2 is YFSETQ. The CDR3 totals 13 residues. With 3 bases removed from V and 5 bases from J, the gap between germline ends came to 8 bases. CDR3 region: CASSYSSNEKLFF. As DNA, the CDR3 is TGCGCCAGCAGCTACAGTAGCAATGAAAAACTGTTTTTT.

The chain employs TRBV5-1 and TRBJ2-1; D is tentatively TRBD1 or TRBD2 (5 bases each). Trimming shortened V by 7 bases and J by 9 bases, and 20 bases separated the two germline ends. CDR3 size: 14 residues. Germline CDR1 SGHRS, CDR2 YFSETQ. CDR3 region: CASRLGTASGEQFF. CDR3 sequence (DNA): TGCGCCAGCCGACTGGGGACGGCGTCCGGTGAGCAGTTCTTC.

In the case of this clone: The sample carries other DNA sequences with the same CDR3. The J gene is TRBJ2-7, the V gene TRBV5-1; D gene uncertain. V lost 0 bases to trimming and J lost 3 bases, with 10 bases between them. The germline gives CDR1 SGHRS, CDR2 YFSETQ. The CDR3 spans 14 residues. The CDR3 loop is CASSLERRSYEQYF. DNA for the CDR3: TGCGCCAGCAGCTTGGAACGGCGGAGCTACGAGCAGTACTTC.

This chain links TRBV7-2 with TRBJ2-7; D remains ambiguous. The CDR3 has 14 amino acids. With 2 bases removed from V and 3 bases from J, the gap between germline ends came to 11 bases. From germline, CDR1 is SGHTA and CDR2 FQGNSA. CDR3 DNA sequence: TGTGCCAGCAGCTTAACCGGGCCCATCTACGAGCAGTACTTC. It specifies CASSLTGPIYEQYF.

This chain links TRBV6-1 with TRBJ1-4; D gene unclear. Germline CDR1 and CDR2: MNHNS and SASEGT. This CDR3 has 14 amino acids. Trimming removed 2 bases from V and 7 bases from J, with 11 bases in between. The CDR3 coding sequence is TGTGCCAGCAGTGAAAATACATTAGGTGAAAAACTGTTTTTT. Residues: CASSENTLGEKLFF.

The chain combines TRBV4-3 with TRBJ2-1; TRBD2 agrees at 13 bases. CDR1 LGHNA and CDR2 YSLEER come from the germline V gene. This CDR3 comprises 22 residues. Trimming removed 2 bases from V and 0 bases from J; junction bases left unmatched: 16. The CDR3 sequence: CASSQSTEGTSGILSSYNEQFF. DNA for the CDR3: TGCGCCAGCAGCCAATCCACGGAGGGGACTAGCGGGATTCTGAGCTCCTACAATGAGCAGTTCTTC.

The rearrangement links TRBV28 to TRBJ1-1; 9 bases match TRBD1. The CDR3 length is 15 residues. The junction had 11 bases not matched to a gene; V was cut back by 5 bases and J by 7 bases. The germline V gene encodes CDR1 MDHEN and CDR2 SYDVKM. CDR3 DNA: TGTGCCAGCAGTCTAGAACAGGGGGCGCGGGGTGAAGCTTTCTTT. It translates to CASSLEQGARGEAFF.

CDR3 DNA: TGTGCCAGCAGCGGGCAGGGGCTAGCGGGAGTTTACAATGAGCAGTTCTTC. This translates into CASSGQGLAGVYNEQFF. This rearrangement joins TRBV9 to TRBJ2-1, with 10 bases that match TRBD2. Germline V lookup: CDR1 SGDLS, CDR2 YYNGEE. The junction had 10 bases not matched to a gene; V was cut back by 3 bases and J by 4 bases. This CDR3 has 17 residues.

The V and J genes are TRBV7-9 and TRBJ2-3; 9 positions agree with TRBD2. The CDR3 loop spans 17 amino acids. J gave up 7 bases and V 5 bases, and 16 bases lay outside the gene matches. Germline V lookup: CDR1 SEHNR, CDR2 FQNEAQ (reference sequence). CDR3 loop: CASSPLGLAGMLNTQYF. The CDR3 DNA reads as TGTGCCAGCAGCCCCCTCGGGCTAGCGGGAATGTTGAATACGCAGTATTTT.

The CDR3 loop is CASSPMGLRETQYF. The DNA of the CDR3 is TGTGCCAGCAGTCCAATGGGTTTGCGGGAGACCCAGTACTTC. The rearrangement joins TRBV28 to TRBJ2-5; no clear D. The germline V and J ends were trimmed by 5 bases and 5 bases, with 15 bases remaining between them. Germline lookup yields CDR1 MDHEN and CDR2 SYDVKM. The CDR3 runs to 14 residues.

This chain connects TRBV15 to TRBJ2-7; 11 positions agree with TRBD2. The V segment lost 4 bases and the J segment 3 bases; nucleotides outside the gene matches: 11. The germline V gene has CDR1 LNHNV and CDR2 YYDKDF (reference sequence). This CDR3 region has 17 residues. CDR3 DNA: TGTGCCACCAGCACGGGGACTAGCGGAGAAAGGATCTACGAGCAGTACTTC. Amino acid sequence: CATSTGTSGERIYEQYF. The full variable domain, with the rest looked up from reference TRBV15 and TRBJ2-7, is DAMVIQNPRYQVTQFGKPVTLSCSQTLNHNVMYWYQQKSSQAPKLLFHYYDKDFNNEADTPDNFQSRRPNTSFCFLDIRSPGLGDTAMYLCATSTGTSGERIYEQYFGPGTRLTVT.

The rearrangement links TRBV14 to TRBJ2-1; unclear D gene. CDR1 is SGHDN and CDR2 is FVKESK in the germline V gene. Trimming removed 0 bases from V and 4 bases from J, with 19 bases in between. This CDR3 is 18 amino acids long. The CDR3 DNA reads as TGTGCCAGCAGCCAAGAAGTTCCGAATCCGCGGCGTTACAATGAGCAGTTCTTC. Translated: CASSQEVPNPRRYNEQFF. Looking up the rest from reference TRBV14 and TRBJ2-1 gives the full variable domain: EAGVTQFPSHSVIEKGQTVTLRCDPISGHDNLYWYRRVMGKEIKFLLHFVKESKQDESGMPNNRFLAERTGGTYSTLKVQPAELEDSGVYFCASSQEVPNPRRYNEQFFGPGTRLTVL.

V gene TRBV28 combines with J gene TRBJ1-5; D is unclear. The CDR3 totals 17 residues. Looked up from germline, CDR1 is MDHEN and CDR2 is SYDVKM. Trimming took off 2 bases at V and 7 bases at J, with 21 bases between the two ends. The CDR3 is CASSLGAPYSRPQPQHF. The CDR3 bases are TGTGCCAGCAGTTTAGGAGCCCCCTACAGTCGTCCCCAGCCCCAGCATTTT.

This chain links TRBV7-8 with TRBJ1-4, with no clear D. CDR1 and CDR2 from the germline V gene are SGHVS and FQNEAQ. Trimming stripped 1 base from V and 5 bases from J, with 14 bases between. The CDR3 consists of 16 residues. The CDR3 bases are TGTGCCAGCAGCTTAGGTTTTCGAAGAGGGAATGAAAAACTGTTTTTT. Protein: CASSLGFRRGNEKLFF.

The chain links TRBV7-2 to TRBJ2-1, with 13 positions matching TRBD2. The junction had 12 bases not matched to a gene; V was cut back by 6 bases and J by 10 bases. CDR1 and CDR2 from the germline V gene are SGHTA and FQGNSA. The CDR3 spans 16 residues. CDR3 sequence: CASSQTLGLAGEEQFF. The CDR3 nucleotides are TGTGCCAGCAGTCAAACTCTAGGACTAGCGGGAGAGGAGCAGTTCTTC.

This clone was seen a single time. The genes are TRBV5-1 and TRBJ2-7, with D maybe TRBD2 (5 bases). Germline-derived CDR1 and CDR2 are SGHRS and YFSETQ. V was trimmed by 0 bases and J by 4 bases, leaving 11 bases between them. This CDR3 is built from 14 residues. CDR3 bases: TGCGCCAGCAGCTTGGCGGGGAAAGATTACGAGCAGTACTTC. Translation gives CASSLAGKDYEQYF.

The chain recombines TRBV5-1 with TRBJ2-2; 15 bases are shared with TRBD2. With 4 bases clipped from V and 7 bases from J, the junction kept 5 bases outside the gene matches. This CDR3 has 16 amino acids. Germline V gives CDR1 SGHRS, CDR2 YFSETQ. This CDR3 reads CASSTGTSGRIGELFF. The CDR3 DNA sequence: TGCGCCAGCAGCACCGGGACTAGCGGGAGGATCGGGGAGCTGTTTTTT.

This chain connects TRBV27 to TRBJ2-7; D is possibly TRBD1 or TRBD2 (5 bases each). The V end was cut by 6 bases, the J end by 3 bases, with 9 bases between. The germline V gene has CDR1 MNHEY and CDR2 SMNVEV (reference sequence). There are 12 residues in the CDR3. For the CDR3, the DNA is TGTGCCAGCAGGGGACCCTACTACGAGCAGTACTTC. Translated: CASRGPYYEQYF.

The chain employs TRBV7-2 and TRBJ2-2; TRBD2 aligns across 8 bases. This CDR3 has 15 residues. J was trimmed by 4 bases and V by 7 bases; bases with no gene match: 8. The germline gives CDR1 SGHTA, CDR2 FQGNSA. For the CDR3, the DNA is TGTGCCAGCACCCGGGAGGGTGCTTCCACCGGGGAGCTGTTTTTT. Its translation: CASTREGASTGELFF.

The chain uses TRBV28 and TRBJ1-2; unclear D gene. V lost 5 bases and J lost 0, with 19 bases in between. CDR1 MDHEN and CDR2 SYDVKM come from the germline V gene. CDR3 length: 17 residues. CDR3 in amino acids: CASSPQVEQRANYGYTF. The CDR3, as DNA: TGTGCCAGCAGTCCCCAGGTGGAGCAAAGGGCTAACTATGGCTACACCTTC.

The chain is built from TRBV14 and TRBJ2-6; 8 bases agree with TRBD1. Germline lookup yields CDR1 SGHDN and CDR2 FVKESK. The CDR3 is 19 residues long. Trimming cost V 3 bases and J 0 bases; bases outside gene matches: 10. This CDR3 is CASSQSRTGNVSGANVLTF. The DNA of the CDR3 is TGTGCCAGCAGCCAGAGTCGGACAGGGAACGTCTCTGGGGCCAACGTCCTGACTTTC.

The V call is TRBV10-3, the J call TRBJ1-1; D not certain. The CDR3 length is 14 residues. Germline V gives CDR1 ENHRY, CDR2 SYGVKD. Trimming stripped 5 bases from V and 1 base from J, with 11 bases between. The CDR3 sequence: CAISLQGSNTEAFF. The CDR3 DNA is TGTGCCATCAGTTTACAAGGTTCGAACACTGAAGCTTTCTTT.

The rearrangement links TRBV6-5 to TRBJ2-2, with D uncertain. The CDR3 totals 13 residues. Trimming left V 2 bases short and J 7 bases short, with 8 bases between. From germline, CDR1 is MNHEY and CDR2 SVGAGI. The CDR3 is CASSYEGFGELFF. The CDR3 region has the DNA TGTGCCAGCAGTTACGAAGGGTTCGGGGAGCTGTTTTTT.

The CDR3: CASSYRGPRPEAFF. CDR3 nucleotides: TGTGCCAGCAGCTACAGGGGGCCCCGGCCTGAAGCTTTCTTT. The rearrangement joins TRBV6-1 to TRBJ1-1, with TRBD1 matching over 9 bases. V lost 6 bases and J lost 6; bases outside the gene matches: 8. Germline CDR1 MNHNS, CDR2 SASEGT. This CDR3 comprises 14 residues.

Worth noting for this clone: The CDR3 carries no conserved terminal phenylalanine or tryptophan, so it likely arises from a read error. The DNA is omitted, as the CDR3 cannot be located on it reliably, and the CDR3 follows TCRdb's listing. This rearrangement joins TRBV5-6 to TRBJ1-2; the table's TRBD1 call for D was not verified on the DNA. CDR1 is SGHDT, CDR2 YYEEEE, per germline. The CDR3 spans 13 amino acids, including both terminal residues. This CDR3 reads CASSLGGTGKLDQ.